This TCR beta chain came from a study of identical twins. Study findings and constraints: Invariant populations such as MAIT and iNKT cells could partly muddle zero-insertion analyses.

TCRdb itself ran the 5' RACE reads through MiXCR, one entry per CDR3 protein. The top ten hold around 13% of the sample, which has approximately 700,000 distinct CDR3 sequences, 15% to 20% seen once. The CDR3 is 13 residues long. CDR1 is DFQATT and CDR2 is SNEGSKA in the germline V gene (reference sequence). V shed 5 bases, J shed 5 bases, and the junction held 7 bases outside the gene matches. In regard to this clonotype: The antigen is unknown.

Another study also made use of these data, one on T cells expressing NK-cell markers.

The sequence came from a woman aged 18-30 years in good health. The sample was PBMCs. This chain connects TRBV20-1 to TRBJ1-2; 8 nucleotides match TRBD1. For the CDR3, the DNA is TGCAGTGCTGCACAGGGGGTTGGGTATGGCTACACCTTC. Protein: CSAAQGVGYGYTF.